The present entry profiles one T cell receptor (beta chain) with its context. The data originate from a study of cytomegalovirus exposure and HLA in healthy donors. Trimming cost V 11 bases and J 4 bases; bases outside gene matches: 10. The CDR3 totals 13 residues. CDR1 LNHDA and CDR2 SQIVND come from the germline V gene (reference sequence). PCR was performed using 60 Vbeta and 13 Jbeta primers. Assay: immunoSEQ multiplex PCR; the TCRdb copy retains only in-frame clones and omits some. Of roughly 200,000 clones in the sample, approximately 82% were seen once. The chain uses TRBV19 and TRBJ1-1; 7 bases map to TRBD1. Sequencing was done on a sample of PBMCs. This clonotype was obtained from a woman aged 40-49 years in good health and CMV-seronegative. CDR3 nucleotide sequence: TGTGCCTCCGGAGAGGGGGCGCGCACTGAAGCTTTCTTT. Residues: CASGEGARTEAFF.